The following is a TCR beta chain sequence with its context. Only in-frame clones appear in the TCRdb table, and some are missing; sequencing was by immunoSEQ multiplex PCR. The sample carries about 210,000 clones, around 86% recorded once. This sample was taken from a study of blood T cell repertoires in COVID-19. The CDR3 runs 15 residues. The V end lost 0 bases, the J end lost 5 bases, and 13 bases lay between the germline ends. CDR1 MGHRA and CDR2 YSYEKL come from the germline V gene. Sequencing was carried out using PBMCs or T cells enriched from blood (not recorded which). This TCR came from a woman in her forties or fifties with acute COVID-19. This chain links TRBV4-1 with TRBJ2-5; TRBD2 is a possible D gene (5 bases). This CDR3 reads CASSQETLARETQYF. For the CDR3, the DNA is TGCGCCAGCAGCCAAGAAACCCTAGCTCGGGAGACCCAGTACTTC.